This T cell receptor (beta chain) was sequenced in a study of CD8+ T cells in alopecia areata. The overall study: In an open-label trial, patients got 5 to 10 mg tofacitinib twice daily. People stayed on tofacitinib for 6 to 18 months, then stopped the drug for 6 months. Study findings and constraints: Normal skin contains resident alphabeta T cells, and these are also sequenced in scalp samples.

Extracted from the samples, RNA was reverse transcribed into cDNA to serve as the sequencing template. Profiled with immunoSEQ multiplex PCR; TCRdb holds only in-frame clones, not every one. The sample holds about 190,000 clones, approximately 56% seen once. On this clone itself: Its antigen remains unknown.

The receptor's source is a human donor with alopecia areata. This material consisted of CD4+ T cells sorted from blood, taken at week 0.

The DNA for the CDR3 is TGTGCCAGCAGTGAAGACCCGACAGGGCCCAATCAGCCCCAGCATTTT. Its protein product is CASSEDPTGPNQPQHF. The rearrangement uses TRBV6-1 and TRBJ1-5; 7 bases fit TRBD1. V lost 1 base and J lost 3; bases outside the gene matches: 6. Germline V CDR1 and CDR2: MNHNS, SASEGT. CDR3 length: 16 residues.